This entry lists 27 T cell receptor beta chains sequenced from one sample in a study of sequential checkpoint blockade in melanoma. Regarding treatment: randomized to nivolumab then ipilimumab (arm A) or the reverse (arm B). Method: immunoSEQ multiplex PCR; TCRdb's copy keeps in-frame clones and lacks some. The sample yields roughly 2,000 clones, under 25% seen once. Sequencing was performed on tumor tissue (inferred from file names), taken from a patient given nivolumab and ipilimumab in sequence. These receptors all stem from a human donor with melanoma.

The rearrangement joins TRBV4-1 to TRBJ1-1; no firm D call. Germline CDR1 MGHRA, CDR2 YSYEKL. The CDR3 extends over 13 amino acids. Trimming left V 8 bases short and J 5 bases short, with 15 bases between. CDR3 nucleotides: TGCGCCAGCCGACACTCTTTCGCGACTGAAGCTTTCTTT. This encodes CASRHSFATEAFF.

This clone was seen only a few times. The V gene is TRBV14, the J gene TRBJ1-1; D is uncertain. The V gene lost 0 bases and the J gene lost 5 bases, with 7 bases spanning the gap. CDR1 is SGHDN, CDR2 FVKESK, per germline. The CDR3 runs 13 residues. CDR3: CASSQDQVTEAFF. Here the CDR3 DNA reads TGTGCCAGCAGCCAAGATCAAGTAACTGAAGCTTTCTTT.

In its sample, this clone was seen a few times. The CDR3 DNA reads as TGTGCCAGCAGCTTAGAAGGACGCCCCACAGATACGCAGTATTTT. It specifies CASSLEGRPTDTQYF. The rearrangement links TRBV11-3 to TRBJ2-3; D unresolved. This CDR3 has 15 residues. Trimming stripped 0 bases from V and 2 bases from J, with 9 bases between. Germline values: CDR1 SGHNT, CDR2 YENEEA.

This clone is termed large. The DNA of the CDR3 is TGTGCCAGCAGCCGGAGGAGGGCCCCCGGCACAGATACGCAGTATTTT. This translates into CASSRRRAPGTDTQYF. The J gene is TRBJ2-3, the V gene TRBV7-1, with D possibly TRBD2 on 6 matching bases. TRBV7-1 is classed as an ORF, of uncertain function. V was cut by 5 bases and J by 1 base, with 16 bases left in between. This CDR3 has 16 amino acids.

The genes are TRBV29-1 and TRBJ2-5; a possible D gene is TRBD2 (5 bases). This CDR3 region has 13 residues. Germline values: CDR1 SQVTM, CDR2 ANQGSEA. The V and J ends lost 6 bases and 2 bases respectively, with 13 bases between them. CDR3 sequence reads: CSVPMAGQETQYF. The CDR3 DNA reads as TGCAGCGTGCCGATGGCGGGTCAAGAGACCCAGTACTTC. Using reference TRBV29-1 and TRBJ2-5 for the parts outside the CDR3, the full variable domain is SAVISQKPSRDICQRGTSLTIQCQVDSQVTMMFWYRQQPGQSLTLIATANQGSEATYESGFVIDKFPISRPNLTFSTLTVSNMSPEDSSIYLCSVPMAGQETQYFGPGTRLLVL.

By share, this clone ranks as medium-sized. V usage is TRBV11-3 and J usage is TRBJ2-7; a possible D gene is TRBD1 (5 bases). The CDR3 contains 14 residues. Trimming removed 4 bases at V and 3 bases at J, with 13 bases between. Germline-derived CDR1 and CDR2 are SGHNT and YENEEA. CDR3 residues: CASSSQQDLYEQYF. For the CDR3, the DNA is TGTGCCAGCAGCTCCCAACAGGACCTCTACGAGCAGTACTTC.

This clone was counted a few times. The chain has TRBV6-8 and TRBJ1-2; maybe TRBD1 (5 bases). Between the trimmed V and J ends, which lost 2 bases and 4 bases, there was a span of 17 bases. This CDR3 region has 16 residues. The germline V gene encodes CDR1 MNHGY and CDR2 SAAAGT. CDR3 sequence reads: CASSYGGAKGLYGYTF. CDR3 DNA: TGTGCCAGCAGTTACGGAGGGGCAAAGGGTCTCTATGGCTACACCTTC.

This clone is judged medium-sized. The chain combines TRBV4-1 with TRBJ1-1; D not certain. The CDR3 has 13 residues. Germline lookup yields CDR1 MGHRA and CDR2 YSYEKL. The V gene lost 0 bases and the J gene lost 11 bases, with 13 bases spanning the gap. As DNA, the CDR3 is TGCGCCAGCAGCCAAGATACTTCAACAACGGCTTTCTTT. It yields the protein CASSQDTSTTAFF.

The chain carries TRBV5-1 and TRBJ2-2; TRBD2 matches at 11 bases. The V segment lost 7 bases and the J segment 0 bases; nucleotides outside the gene matches: 11. Germline lookup yields CDR1 SGHRS and CDR2 YFSETQ. This CDR3 spans 18 amino acids. The CDR3 is CASSKVGSGGANTGELFF. CDR3 in DNA: TGCGCCAGCTCCAAGGTGGGTAGCGGGGGGGCGAACACCGGGGAGCTGTTTTTT. The variable domain in full, completed from reference TRBV5-1 and TRBJ2-2, reads KAGVTQTPRYLIKTRGQQVTLSCSPISGHRSVSWYQQTPGQGLQFLFEYFSETQRNKGNFPGRFSGRQFSNSRSEMNVSTLELGDSALYLCASSKVGSGGANTGELFFGEGSRLTVL.

This clone came up a few times. A read error may produce the germline difference seen at one junction end. The rearrangement links TRBV28 to TRBJ1-2; 10 bases map to TRBD1. There are 12 residues in the CDR3. CDR1 is MDHEN, CDR2 SYDVKM, per germline. The CDR3 region has the DNA TGTGCCATCAGTGGAGAGGACAGGGGGTACACCTTC. Amino acid sequence: CAISGEDRGYTF.

The chain links TRBV5-1 to TRBJ1-1, with D unresolved. The CDR3 is 16 amino acids. Trimming left V 0 bases short and J 2 bases short, with 14 bases between. Germline V gene data show CDR1 as SGHRS and CDR2 as YFSETQ. The CDR3 DNA follows: TGCGCCAGCAGCTTGGCGGATAACCCTACCAACACTGAAGCTTTCTTT. This encodes CASSLADNPTNTEAFF.

V is TRBV15 and J is TRBJ1-6, with TRBD1 as a possible D gene (5 bases). The germline CDR1 and CDR2 sequences are LNHNV and YYDKDF (reference sequence). Trimming cost V 0 bases and J 4 bases, with 16 bases left between them. The CDR3 loop spans 18 amino acids. The CDR3 nucleotides are TGTGCCACCAGCAGAGAGGGGGAGGGCGGGGGTTATAATTCACCCCTCCACTTT. As protein: CATSREGEGGGYNSPLHF. The whole variable domain, filled in from reference TRBV15 and TRBJ1-6, reads DAMVIQNPRYQVTQFGKPVTLSCSQTLNHNVMYWYQQKSSQAPKLLFHYYDKDFNNEADTPDNFQSRRPNTSFCFLDIRSPGLGDTAMYLCATSREGEGGGYNSPLHFGNGTRLTVT.

V usage is TRBV16 and J usage is TRBJ2-7; 10 bases are shared with TRBD1. Germline V lookup: CDR1 KGHSY, CDR2 FQNENV. V trimming: 4 bases; J trimming: 5 bases; junction bases outside the gene matches: 20. The CDR3 sequence is 19 residues long. The CDR3 loop is CASSPPTTKAGDRGDEQYF. CDR3 sequence (DNA): TGTGCCAGCAGCCCCCCCACCACCAAAGCGGGGGACAGGGGCGACGAGCAGTACTTC.

The J gene is TRBJ1-1, the V gene TRBV30, with 8 bases fitting TRBD1. CDR1 and CDR2 from the germline V gene are GTSNPN and SVGIG (reference sequence). V dropped 2 bases and J dropped 1; count of bases not matched to a gene: 6. The CDR3 loop spans 15 amino acids. Written as DNA, the CDR3 is TGTGCCTGGAGTTTCCGGACAGGGTGGAACACTGAAGCTTTCTTT. It is translated as CAWSFRTGWNTEAFF. The variable domain in full, with the rest retrieved from reference TRBV30 and TRBJ1-1, is SQTIHQWPATLVQPVGSPLSLECTVEGTSNPNLYWYRQAAGRGLQLLFYSVGIGQISSEVPQNLSASRPQDRQFILSSKKLLLSDSGFYLCAWSFRTGWNTEAFFGQGTRLTVV.

CDR3 in amino acids: CTSSRAQGAAQPQHF. CDR3 in DNA: TGCACCAGCAGCCGGGCACAGGGGGCTGCTCAGCCCCAGCATTTT. J is TRBJ1-5 and V is TRBV1; whether TRBD1, the table's D call, matches the DNA was not checked. TRBV1 is reported as a pseudogene. The CDR3 is 15 residues long.

In its sample, this clone ranks as medium-sized (0.01 to 0.1%). V and J are TRBV5-1 and TRBJ2-3; 7 bases match TRBD2. V dropped 3 bases and J dropped 3; count of bases not matched to a gene: 10. This CDR3 region has 16 residues. Germline CDR1 is SGHRS and CDR2 is YFSETQ. In nucleotides, the CDR3 is TGCGCCAGCAGCTCCGTCGGCGGGGGTTGGACAGATACGCAGTATTTT. Residues: CASSSVGGGWTDTQYF. The full variable domain, rest sourced from reference TRBV5-1 and TRBJ2-3, is KAGVTQTPRYLIKTRGQQVTLSCSPISGHRSVSWYQQTPGQGLQFLFEYFSETQRNKGNFPGRFSGRQFSNSRSEMNVSTLELGDSALYLCASSSVGGGWTDTQYFGPGTRLTVL.

This clone was detected a few times. The chain links TRBV6-8 to TRBJ2-5, with no clear D. The germline gives CDR1 MNHGY, CDR2 SAAAGT. The CDR3 runs 14 residues. Trimming removed 0 bases from V and 2 bases from J, with 7 bases in between. The CDR3 DNA sequence: TGTGCCAGCAGTTACTCCGACATACAAGAGACCCAGTACTTC. The encoded protein is CASSYSDIQETQYF.

This clone ranks as medium-sized. The rearrangement links TRBV11-3 to TRBJ2-5; D unclear. From germline, CDR1 is SGHNT and CDR2 YENEEA. V lost 6 bases and J 6 bases, leaving 17 bases between the germline ends. CDR3 length equals 14 residues. The CDR3 DNA reads as TGTGCCAGCAGGACCGCCGGCGATGTGAAGACCCAGTACTTC. Its protein product is CASRTAGDVKTQYF. Full variable domain (remainder filled in from reference TRBV11-3 and TRBJ2-5): EAGVVQSPRYKIIEKKQPVAFWCNPISGHNTLYWYLQNLGQGPELLIRYENEEAVDDSQLPKDRFSAERLKGVDSTLKIQPAELGDSAVYLCASRTAGDVKTQYFGPGTRLLVL.

CDR3 sequence (DNA): TGTGCCAGCAGCCAATCGGGACAGGGGGACACTGAAGCTTTCTTT. Its protein is CASSQSGQGDTEAFF. This chain links TRBV16 with TRBJ1-1; the match to TRBD1 covers 11 bases. Losses at the gene ends were 0 bases for V and 3 bases for J; bases not matched to a gene: 0. The germline V gene encodes CDR1 KGHSY and CDR2 FQNENV. The CDR3 sequence is 15 residues long.

The chain is built from TRBV30 and TRBJ1-4; the match to TRBD1 covers 7 bases. CDR1 is GTSNPN and CDR2 is SVGIG in the germline V gene (reference sequence). J lost 5 bases, V lost 3 bases, and 6 bases had no gene match. The CDR3 runs to 14 residues. In DNA form, the CDR3 reads TGTGCCTGGAGGAGACAGGGTCGGAATGAAAAACTGTTTTTT. This gives the protein CAWRRQGRNEKLFF.

This clone was found a few times. The V gene is TRBV5-1, the J gene TRBJ2-1; TRBD2 aligns across 16 bases. The CDR3 consists of 17 residues. The V and J ends lost 6 bases and 3 bases, in that order; junction bases with no gene match: 6. Germline-derived CDR1 and CDR2 are SGHRS and YFSETQ. The CDR3: CASTLGLAGGFYNEQFF. In nucleotides, the CDR3 is TGCGCCAGCACCCTGGGACTAGCGGGGGGGTTCTACAATGAGCAGTTCTTC.

This chain uses TRBV12-5 with TRBJ2-7, with TRBD1 as a possible D gene (5 bases). Germline-derived CDR1 and CDR2 are LGHNT and FRNRAP. The CDR3 runs to 15 residues. Trimming cost V 0 bases and J 5 bases, with 14 bases left between them. The CDR3 spells CASGLVQELSNEQYF. The CDR3 DNA sequence: TGTGCTAGTGGTTTGGTACAGGAGCTTTCTAACGAGCAGTACTTC.

The chain employs TRBV19 and TRBJ2-3, with D unclear. V shed 8 bases and J shed 2 bases, with 14 bases lying between them. This CDR3 is built from 14 residues. Germline CDR1 reads LNHDA; CDR2 reads SQIVND (reference sequence). CDR3: CASCTGPHTDTQYF. In DNA form, the CDR3 reads TGTGCCAGTTGCACTGGCCCCCACACAGATACGCAGTATTTT.

This sequence joins TRBV27 and TRBJ2-2, with D possibly called TRBD1 or TRBD2 (5 bases each). The germline CDR1 and CDR2 sequences are MNHEY and SMNVEV (reference sequence). Trimming took off 5 bases at V and 6 bases at J, with 16 bases between the two ends. The CDR3 spans 15 residues. Here the CDR3 reads CASSHGAPDSGELFF. The CDR3 DNA reads as TGTGCCAGCAGTCACGGGGCCCCGGACTCCGGGGAGCTGTTTTTT.

This clone is medium-sized by share. V gene TRBV9 combines with J gene TRBJ1-1; no reliable D call. The germline V and J ends were trimmed by 5 bases and 1 base, with 6 bases remaining between them. This CDR3 is 12 amino acids long. In germline, CDR1 is SGDLS, CDR2 YYNGEE. CDR3 DNA: TGTGCCAGCAGTGCCAGGAACACTGAAGCTTTCTTT. Protein: CASSARNTEAFF.

The gene calls are TRBV10-3 and TRBJ2-3; no firm D call. CDR1 and CDR2 (germline): ENHRY, SYGVKD. V was shortened by 3 bases and J by 2 bases, with 6 bases between the two germline ends. This CDR3 has 13 amino acids. CDR3 amino acids: CAISDTVTDTQYF. DNA of the CDR3: TGTGCCATCAGTGACACCGTCACAGATACGCAGTATTTT.

The chain combines TRBV9 with TRBJ1-3; D unclear. Germline CDR1 is SGDLS and CDR2 is YYNGEE. V was cut by 2 bases and J by 8 bases, with 11 bases left in between. The CDR3 sequence is 13 residues long. The CDR3 DNA follows: TGTGCCAGCAGCGTTCTCACAGAGGACACCATATATTTT. Translated: CASSVLTEDTIYF.